This TCR beta chain was captured in a study of post-analysis software for immune sequencing data. For the study at large: The courses of disease that were included comprised relapsing-remitting, secondary progressive and progressive-relapsing multiple sclerosis.

Findings and caveats of the study: Relative to controls, patients with multiple sclerosis showed significantly lower normalized Chao1 diversity. The study found TRBV5-6, TRBV5-1 and TRBV20-1 among about five TRBV segments more frequent in patients than controls.

In regard to this clonotype: Its specificity is not known.

V lost 6 bases and J lost 1; bases outside the gene matches: 5. The germline CDR1 and CDR2 sequences are SGHTA and FQGNSA. CDR3 size: 15 residues. Presence of unique molecular identifiers characterized the TCR beta cDNA libraries. When about 0.95 to 10 million T cells were used, they gave some 520,000 cDNA molecules. TCRdb passed the PCR reads through MiXCR, listing each CDR3 protein once. The sample records under 900,000 distinct CDR3 sequences, about 53% being singletons. Sequenced: blood. This receptor was taken from a girl aged 5-17 years with multiple sclerosis. This chain uses TRBV7-2 with TRBJ2-1, with TRBD1 matching over 8 bases. In nucleotides, the CDR3 is TGTGCCAGCAGTGAACAGGGGGTGTCCTACAATGAGCAGTTCTTC. Protein sequence: CASSEQGVSYNEQFF.